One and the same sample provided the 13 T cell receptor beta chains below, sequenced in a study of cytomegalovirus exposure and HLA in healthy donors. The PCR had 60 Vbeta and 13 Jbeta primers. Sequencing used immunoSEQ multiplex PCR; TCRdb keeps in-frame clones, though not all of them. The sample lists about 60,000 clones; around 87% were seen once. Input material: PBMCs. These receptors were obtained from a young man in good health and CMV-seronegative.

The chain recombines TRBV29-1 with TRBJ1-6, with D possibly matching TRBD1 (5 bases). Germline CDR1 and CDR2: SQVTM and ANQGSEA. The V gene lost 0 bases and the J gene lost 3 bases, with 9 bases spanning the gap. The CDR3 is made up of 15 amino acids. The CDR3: CSVEEGGIYNSPLHF. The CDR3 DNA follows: TGCAGCGTTGAAGAGGGGGGGATCTATAATTCACCCCTCCACTTT.

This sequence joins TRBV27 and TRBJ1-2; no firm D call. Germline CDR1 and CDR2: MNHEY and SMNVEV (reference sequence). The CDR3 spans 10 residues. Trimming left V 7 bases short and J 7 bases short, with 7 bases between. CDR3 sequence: CASIHPGYTF. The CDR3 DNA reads TGTGCCAGCATACACCCTGGCTACACCTTC.

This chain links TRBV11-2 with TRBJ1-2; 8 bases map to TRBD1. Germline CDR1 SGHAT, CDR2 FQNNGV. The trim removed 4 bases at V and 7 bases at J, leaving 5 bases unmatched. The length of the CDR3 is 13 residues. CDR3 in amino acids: CASSSDRAAGYTF. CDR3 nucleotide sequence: TGTGCCAGCAGCTCGGACAGGGCCGCTGGCTACACCTTC.

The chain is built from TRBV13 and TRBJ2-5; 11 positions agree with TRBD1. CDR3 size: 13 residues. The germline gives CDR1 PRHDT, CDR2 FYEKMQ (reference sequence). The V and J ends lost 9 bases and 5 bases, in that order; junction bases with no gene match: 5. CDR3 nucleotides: TGTGCCAGTGGACAGGGGGCGCGGGAGACCCAGTACTTC. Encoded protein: CASGQGARETQYF.

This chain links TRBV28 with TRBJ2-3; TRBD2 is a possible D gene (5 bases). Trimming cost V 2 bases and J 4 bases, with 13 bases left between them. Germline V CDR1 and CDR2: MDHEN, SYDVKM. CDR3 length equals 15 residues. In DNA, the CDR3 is TGTGCCAGCAGTTTAGGACTCGCCGCCGCAGATACGCAGTATTTT. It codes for CASSLGLAAADTQYF.

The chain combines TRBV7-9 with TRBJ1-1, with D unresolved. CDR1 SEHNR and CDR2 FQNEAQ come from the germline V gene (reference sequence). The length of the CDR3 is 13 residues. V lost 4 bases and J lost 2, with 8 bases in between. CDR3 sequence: CASSSEVNTEAFF. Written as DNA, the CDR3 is TGTGCCAGCAGCTCAGAGGTAAACACTGAAGCTTTCTTT.

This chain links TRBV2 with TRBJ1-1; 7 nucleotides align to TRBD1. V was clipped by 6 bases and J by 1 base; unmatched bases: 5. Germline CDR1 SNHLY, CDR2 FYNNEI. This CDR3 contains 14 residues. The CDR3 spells CASRARDRNTEAFF. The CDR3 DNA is TGTGCCAGCAGAGCACGGGACAGGAACACTGAAGCTTTCTTT.

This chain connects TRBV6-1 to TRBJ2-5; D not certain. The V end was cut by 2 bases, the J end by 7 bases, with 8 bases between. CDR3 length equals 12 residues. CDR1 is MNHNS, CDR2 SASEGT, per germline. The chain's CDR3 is CASSESIRTQYF. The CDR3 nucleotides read TGTGCCAGCAGTGAAAGCATCCGGACCCAGTACTTC.

The DNA for the CDR3 is TGTGCCTGGAGTGTAGGGGGACAGTATGGCTACACCTTC. The encoded protein is CAWSVGGQYGYTF. This chain links TRBV30 with TRBJ1-2; 7 bases agree with TRBD1. CDR1 is GTSNPN, CDR2 SVGIG, per germline (reference sequence). This CDR3 has 13 residues. Trimming at V came to 0 bases and at J to 5 bases, leaving 3 bases not matched to a gene.

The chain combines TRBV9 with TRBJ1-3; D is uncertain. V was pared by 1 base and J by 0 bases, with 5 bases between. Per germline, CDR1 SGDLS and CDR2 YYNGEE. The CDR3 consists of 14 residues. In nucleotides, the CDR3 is TGTGCCAGCAGCGTACTAGCCTCTGGAAACACCATATATTTT. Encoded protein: CASSVLASGNTIYF.

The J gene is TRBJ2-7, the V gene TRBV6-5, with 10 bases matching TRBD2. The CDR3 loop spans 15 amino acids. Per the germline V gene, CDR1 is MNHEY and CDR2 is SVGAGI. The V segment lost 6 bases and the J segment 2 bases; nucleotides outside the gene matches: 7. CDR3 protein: CASSLPSGGTYEQYF. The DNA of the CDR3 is TGTGCCAGCAGCCTCCCTAGCGGGGGAACCTACGAGCAGTACTTC.

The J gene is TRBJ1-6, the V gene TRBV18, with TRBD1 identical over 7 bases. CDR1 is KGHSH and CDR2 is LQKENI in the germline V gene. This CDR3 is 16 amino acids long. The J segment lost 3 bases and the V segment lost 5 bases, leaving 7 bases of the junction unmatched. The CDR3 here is CASSRAGTVYNSPLHF. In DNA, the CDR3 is TGTGCCAGCTCAAGAGCCGGGACAGTCTATAATTCACCCCTCCACTTT.

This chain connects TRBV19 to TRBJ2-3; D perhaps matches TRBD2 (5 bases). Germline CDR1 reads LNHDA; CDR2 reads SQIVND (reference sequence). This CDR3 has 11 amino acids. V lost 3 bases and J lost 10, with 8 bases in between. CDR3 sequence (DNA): TGTGCCAGTAGTATTCCCGGGGCGCAGTATTTT. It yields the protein CASSIPGAQYF. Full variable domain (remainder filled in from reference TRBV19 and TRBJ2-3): DGGITQSPKYLFRKEGQNVTLSCEQNLNHDAMYWYRQDPGQGLRLIYYSQIVNDFQKGDIAEGYSVSREKKESFPLTVTSAQKNPTAFYLCASSIPGAQYFGPGTRLTVL.